The clone carrying this TCR beta chain was seen a single time. Authors' processing steps: Nucleated cell number was recorded as an estimate derived from reference gene primer amplification. Method: immunoSEQ multiplex PCR; TCRdb's copy keeps in-frame clones and lacks some. For V, J and clone size, that table is used; D and trimming come from the DNA. The table includes about 88,000 clones, approximately 90% detected once. Germline CDR1 SGHRS, CDR2 YFSETQ. V shed 5 bases and J 2 bases; nucleotides not matched to a gene: 6. The length of the CDR3 is 14 residues. This specimen comes from a study of blood T cell repertoires in COVID-19. The wider study: Acute-phase and convalescent COVID-19 samples originated in the United States, Italy and Spain. The cDNA or gDNA used as material had been derived from T cells, B-cell-depleted T cells, or PBMCs.

The sample was peripheral blood. The V gene is TRBV5-1, the J gene TRBJ2-5; 7 nucleotides match TRBD2. The clonotype was recovered from a woman of 80 years or more with acute or convalescent COVID-19. The CDR3 here is CASSYGGGQETQYF. The CDR3 region has the DNA TGCGCCAGCAGTTATGGGGGGGGACAAGAGACCCAGTACTTC.